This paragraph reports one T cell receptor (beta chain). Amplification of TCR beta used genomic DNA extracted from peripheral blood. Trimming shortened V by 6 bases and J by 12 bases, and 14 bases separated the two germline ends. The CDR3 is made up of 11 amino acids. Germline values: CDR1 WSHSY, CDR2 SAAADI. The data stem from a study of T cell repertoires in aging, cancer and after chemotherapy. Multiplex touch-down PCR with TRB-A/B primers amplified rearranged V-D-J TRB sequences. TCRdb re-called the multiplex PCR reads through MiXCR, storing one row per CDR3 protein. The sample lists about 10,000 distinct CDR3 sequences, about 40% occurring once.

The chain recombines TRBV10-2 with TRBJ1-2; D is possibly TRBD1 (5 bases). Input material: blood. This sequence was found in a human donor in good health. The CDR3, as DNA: TGCGCCAGCAGAACCGGGACGCACAACACCTTC. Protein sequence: CASRTGTHNTF.